Below are 14 T cell receptor beta chains sequenced from a single sample in a study of cytomegalovirus exposure and HLA in healthy donors. The study ran its PCR with 60 Vbeta and 13 Jbeta primers. Libraries were prepared by immunoSEQ multiplex PCR; TCRdb keeps only in-frame clonotypes and omits some of them. The sample yields around 76,000 clones, of which the top ten take up around 5%. The sample taken for sequencing was PBMCs. All receptors come from a man aged 35-49 years in good health and CMV-seronegative.

This chain uses TRBV18 with TRBJ2-7, with D possibly matching TRBD1 (6 bases). Germline values: CDR1 KGHSH, CDR2 LQKENI. The length of the CDR3 is 14 residues. Trimming took off 3 bases at V and 6 bases at J, with 15 bases between the two ends. CDR3 protein: CASSPGRTVSEQYF. The CDR3 DNA reads as TGTGCCAGCTCACCGGGCCGGACAGTTTCCGAGCAGTACTTC.

The chain carries TRBV6-5 and TRBJ2-5; TRBD2 matches at 10 bases. With the DNA end fitting TRBJ2-7 better, the J assignment may be wrong. The germline V gene has CDR1 MNHEY and CDR2 SVGAGI. The length of the CDR3 is 15 residues. The CDR3 DNA reads as TGTGCCAGCAACCGTGCGGCTAGCGGGAGCTACGAGCAGTACTTC. Translating it yields CASNRAASGSYEQYF.

The rearrangement joins TRBV30 to TRBJ1-6; D call uncertain. This CDR3 comprises 15 residues. CDR1 GTSNPN and CDR2 SVGIG come from the germline V gene (reference sequence). The V gene lost 2 bases and the J gene lost 9 bases, with 17 bases spanning the gap. CDR3 loop: CAWSFRSPSGSPLHF. The CDR3 region has the DNA TGTGCCTGGAGTTTTAGGTCTCCCTCAGGTTCACCCCTCCACTTT.

The gene calls are TRBV7-9 and TRBJ1-2, with D perhaps matching TRBD1 (6 bases). The CDR3 is 14 residues long. V was trimmed by 8 bases and J by 3 bases, leaving 16 bases between them. The V gene's germline CDR1 is SEHNR and CDR2 FQNEAQ (reference sequence). CDR3 DNA: TGTGCCAGCTCCCGGGACAATTCCCACTATGGCTACACCTTC. This translates into CASSRDNSHYGYTF.

This chain links TRBV4-1 with TRBJ2-5, with D possibly TRBD1 on 8 matching bases. CDR3 length: 16 residues. Trimming removed 0 bases from V and 4 bases from J, with 15 bases in between. CDR1 is MGHRA and CDR2 is YSYEKL in the germline V gene. In nucleotides, the CDR3 is TGCGCCAGCAGCCAAGACCGACAGGGGAGGGGAGAGACCCAGTACTTC. Residues: CASSQDRQGRGETQYF.

This rearrangement joins TRBV15 to TRBJ1-2; D is perhaps TRBD1 (6 bases). This CDR3 spans 16 amino acids. Germline values: CDR1 LNHNV, CDR2 YYDKDF (reference sequence). V gave up 0 bases and J gave up 3 bases, with 14 bases separating them. The CDR3 is CATSRDRTRGDYGYTF. The DNA for the CDR3 is TGTGCCACCAGCAGAGATCGGACTAGGGGGGACTATGGCTACACCTTC. Variable domain in full (rest from reference TRBV15 and TRBJ1-2): DAMVIQNPRYQVTQFGKPVTLSCSQTLNHNVMYWYQQKSSQAPKLLFHYYDKDFNNEADTPDNFQSRRPNTSFCFLDIRSPGLGDTAMYLCATSRDRTRGDYGYTFGSGTRLTVV.

The chain recombines TRBV9 with TRBJ1-6, with 7 bases aligning to TRBD1. From germline, CDR1 is SGDLS and CDR2 YYNGEE. This CDR3 is 15 amino acids long. The ends lost 0 bases at V and 7 bases at J; junction bases unmatched: 4. This CDR3 is CASSVGGTENSPLHF. CDR3 nucleotides: TGTGCCAGCAGCGTAGGAGGGACAGAGAATTCACCCCTCCACTTT.

A word on this clone: The sample carries other DNA sequences with the same CDR3. This chain links TRBV20-1 with TRBJ2-1; a possible D gene is TRBD1 (5 bases). The CDR3 is 11 amino acids. The V and J ends lost 3 bases and 7 bases respectively, with 7 bases between them. The germline V gene encodes CDR1 DFQATT and CDR2 SNEGSKA (reference sequence). CDR3 residues: CSARTDNEQFF. CDR3 DNA sequence: TGCAGTGCTAGGACAGATAATGAGCAGTTCTTC.

The chain uses TRBV15 and TRBJ2-7; D possibly uses TRBD1 or TRBD2 (6 bases each). The length of the CDR3 is 14 residues. V was cut by 5 bases and J by 4 bases, with 15 bases left in between. The germline V gene encodes CDR1 LNHNV and CDR2 YYDKDF (reference sequence). The CDR3 here is CATSGGARGYEQYF. The CDR3 region has the DNA TGTGCCACCAGCGGAGGGGCGAGGGGGTACGAGCAGTACTTC.

V gene TRBV10-1 combines with J gene TRBJ1-1; 11 nucleotides line up with TRBD1. This CDR3 is 13 amino acids long. V was pared by 4 bases and J by 5 bases, with 0 bases of the junction left unmatched. Germline CDR1 reads WNHNN; CDR2 reads SYGVQD (reference sequence). In nucleotides, the CDR3 is TGCGCCAGCAGTGGGGACAGGGGGACTGAAGCTTTCTTT. Its protein is CASSGDRGTEAFF.

The V and J genes are TRBV2 and TRBJ2-7; TRBD2 matches 7 bases. V dropped 1 base and J dropped 4; count of bases not matched to a gene: 7. Germline-derived CDR1 and CDR2 are SNHLY and FYNNEI. The CDR3 has 15 amino acids. This CDR3 is CASSEEAGVEYEQYF. Here the CDR3 DNA reads TGTGCCAGCAGTGAAGAGGCGGGAGTCGAGTACGAGCAGTACTTC.

This chain links TRBV30 with TRBJ2-5, with D possibly matching TRBD1 (5 bases). Germline CDR1 reads GTSNPN; CDR2 reads SVGIG (reference sequence). Trimming left V 3 bases short and J 5 bases short, with 10 bases between. The CDR3 extends over 12 amino acids. The CDR3 nucleotides read TGTGCCTGGAGCCAGGGAAGGGAGACCCAGTACTTC. Residues: CAWSQGRETQYF. Full variable domain (missing parts from reference TRBV30 and TRBJ2-5): SQTIHQWPATLVQPVGSPLSLECTVEGTSNPNLYWYRQAAGRGLQLLFYSVGIGQISSEVPQNLSASRPQDRQFILSSKKLLLSDSGFYLCAWSQGRETQYFGPGTRLLVL.

The chain carries TRBV11-2 and TRBJ2-1, with D maybe TRBD1 (5 bases). In germline, CDR1 is SGHAT, CDR2 FQNNGV. V was shortened by 5 bases and J by 4 bases, with 12 bases between the two germline ends. The CDR3 is made up of 14 amino acids. CDR3 DNA sequence: TGTGCCAGCAGCCCCGACAGAGAGTACAATGAGCAGTTCTTC. The encoded protein is CASSPDREYNEQFF.

V usage is TRBV28 and J usage is TRBJ2-7; 11 bases are a match to TRBD2. The germline gives CDR1 MDHEN, CDR2 SYDVKM. The CDR3 runs 14 residues. The J segment lost 3 bases and the V segment lost 6 bases, leaving 4 bases of the junction unmatched. CDR3 protein: CASRAGLADYEQYF. As DNA, the CDR3 is TGTGCCAGCAGGGCGGGACTAGCGGACTACGAGCAGTACTTC.